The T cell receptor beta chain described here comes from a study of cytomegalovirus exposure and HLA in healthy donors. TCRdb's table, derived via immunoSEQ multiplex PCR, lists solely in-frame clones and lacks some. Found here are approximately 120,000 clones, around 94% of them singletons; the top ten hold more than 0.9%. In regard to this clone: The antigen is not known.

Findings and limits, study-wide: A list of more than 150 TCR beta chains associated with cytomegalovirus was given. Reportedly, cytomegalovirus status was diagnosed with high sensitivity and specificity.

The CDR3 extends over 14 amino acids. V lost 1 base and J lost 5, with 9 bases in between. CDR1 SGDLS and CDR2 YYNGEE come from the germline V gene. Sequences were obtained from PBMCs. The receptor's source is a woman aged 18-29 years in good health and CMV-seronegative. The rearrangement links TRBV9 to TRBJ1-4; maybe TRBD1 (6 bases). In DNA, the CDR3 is TGTGCCAGCAGCGTAACAGGGTACAATGAAAAACTGTTTTTT. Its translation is CASSVTGYNEKLFF.